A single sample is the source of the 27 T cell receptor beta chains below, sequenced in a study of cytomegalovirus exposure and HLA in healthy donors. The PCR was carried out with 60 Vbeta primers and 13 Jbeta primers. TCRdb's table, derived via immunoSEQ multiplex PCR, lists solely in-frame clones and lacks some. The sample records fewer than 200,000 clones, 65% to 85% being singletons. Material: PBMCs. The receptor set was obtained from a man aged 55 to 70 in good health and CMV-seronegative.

CDR3 region: CASRGGSGQQETQYF. DNA for the CDR3: TGTGCCAGCAGGGGGGGGAGCGGGCAGCAAGAGACCCAGTACTTC. V is TRBV27 and J is TRBJ2-5; 7 positions match TRBD2. The CDR3 consists of 15 residues. The V gene end was trimmed by 6 bases and the J gene end by 2 bases; junction bases not matched to a gene: 9. Looked up from germline, CDR1 is MNHEY and CDR2 is SMNVEV (reference sequence).

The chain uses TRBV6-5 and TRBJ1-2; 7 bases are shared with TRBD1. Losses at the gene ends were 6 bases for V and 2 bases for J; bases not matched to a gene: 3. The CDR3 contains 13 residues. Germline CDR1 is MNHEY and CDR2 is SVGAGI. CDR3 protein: CASSLGQNYGYTF. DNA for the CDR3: TGTGCCAGCAGCTTGGGACAGAACTATGGCTACACCTTC.

The CDR3 nucleotides read TGTGCCAGCAGTGAGCCAGGGACAGGCGATCCCTACGAGCAGTACTTC. Its translation: CASSEPGTGDPYEQYF. The genes are TRBV6-1 and TRBJ2-7; 8 bases map to TRBD1. The junction had 9 bases not matched to a gene; V was cut back by 3 bases and J by 2 bases. The CDR3 contains 16 residues. Germline values: CDR1 MNHNS, CDR2 SASEGT.

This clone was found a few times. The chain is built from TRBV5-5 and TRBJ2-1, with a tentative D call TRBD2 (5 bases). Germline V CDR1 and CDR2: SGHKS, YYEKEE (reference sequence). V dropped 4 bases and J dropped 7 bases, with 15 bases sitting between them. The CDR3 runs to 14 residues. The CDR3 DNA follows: TGTGCCAGCAGCGAGGGAGACCATGGGAATGAGCAGTTCTTC. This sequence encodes CASSEGDHGNEQFF.

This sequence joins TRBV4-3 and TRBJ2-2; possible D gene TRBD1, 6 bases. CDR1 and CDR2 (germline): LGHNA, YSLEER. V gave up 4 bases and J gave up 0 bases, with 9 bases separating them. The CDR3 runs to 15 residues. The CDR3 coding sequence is TGCGCCAGCAGCCGACGGACAGCGAACACCGGGGAGCTGTTTTTT. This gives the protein CASSRRTANTGELFF.

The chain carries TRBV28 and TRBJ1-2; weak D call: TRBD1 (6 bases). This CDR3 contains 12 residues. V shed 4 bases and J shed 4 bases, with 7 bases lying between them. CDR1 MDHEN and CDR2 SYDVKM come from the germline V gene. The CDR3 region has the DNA TGTGCCAGCAGTTACAGGGCCTATGGCTACACCTTC. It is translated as CASSYRAYGYTF.

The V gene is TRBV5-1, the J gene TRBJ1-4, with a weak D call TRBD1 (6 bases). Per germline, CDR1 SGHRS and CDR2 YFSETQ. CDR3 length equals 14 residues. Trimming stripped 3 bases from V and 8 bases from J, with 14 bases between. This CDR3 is CASSSGRGDEKLFF. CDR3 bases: TGCGCCAGCAGCTCGGGCAGGGGAGACGAAAAACTGTTTTTT.

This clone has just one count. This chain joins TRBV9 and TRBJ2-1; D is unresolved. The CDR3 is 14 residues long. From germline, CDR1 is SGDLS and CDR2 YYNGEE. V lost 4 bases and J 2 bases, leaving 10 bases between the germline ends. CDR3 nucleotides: TGTGCCAGCAGCCCAGTTGGCCCCTACAATGAGCAGTTCTTC. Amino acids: CASSPVGPYNEQFF.

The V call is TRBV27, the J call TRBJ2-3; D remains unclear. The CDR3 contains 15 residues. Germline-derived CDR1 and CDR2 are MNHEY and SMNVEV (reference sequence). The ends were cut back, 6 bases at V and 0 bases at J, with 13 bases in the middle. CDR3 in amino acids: CASSPWASSTDTQYF. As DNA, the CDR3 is TGTGCCAGCAGCCCTTGGGCCAGTAGCACAGATACGCAGTATTTT.

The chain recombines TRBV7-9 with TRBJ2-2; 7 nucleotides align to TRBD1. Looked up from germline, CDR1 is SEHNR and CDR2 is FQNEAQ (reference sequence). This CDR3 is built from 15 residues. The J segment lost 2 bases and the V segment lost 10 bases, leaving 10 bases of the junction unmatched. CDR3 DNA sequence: TGTGCCACCAGGGGAGCAGGGGGTAACACCGGGGAGCTGTTTTTT. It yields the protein CATRGAGGNTGELFF. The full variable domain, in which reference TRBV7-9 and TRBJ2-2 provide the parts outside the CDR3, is DTGVSQNPRHKITKRGQNVTFRCDPISEHNRLYWYRQTLGQGPEFLTYFQNEAQLEKSRLLSDRFSAERPKGSFSTLEIQRTEQGDSAMYLCATRGAGGNTGELFFGEGSRLTVL.

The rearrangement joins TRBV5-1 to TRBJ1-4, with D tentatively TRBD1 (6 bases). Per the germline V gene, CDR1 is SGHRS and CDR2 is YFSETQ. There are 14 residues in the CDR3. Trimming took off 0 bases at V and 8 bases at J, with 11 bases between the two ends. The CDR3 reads CASSLDRVGEKLFF. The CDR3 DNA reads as TGCGCCAGCAGCTTGGACAGGGTCGGAGAAAAACTGTTTTTT.

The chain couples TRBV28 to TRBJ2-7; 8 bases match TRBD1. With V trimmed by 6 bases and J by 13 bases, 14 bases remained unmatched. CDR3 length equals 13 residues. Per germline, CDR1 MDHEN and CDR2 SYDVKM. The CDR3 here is CASSGLITGGNYF. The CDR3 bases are TGTGCCAGCAGCGGCCTAATAACAGGGGGAAATTACTTC. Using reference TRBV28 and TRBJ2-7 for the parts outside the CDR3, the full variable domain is DVKVTQSSRYLVKRTGEKVFLECVQDMDHENMFWYRQDPGLGLRLIYFSYDVKMKEKGDIPEGYSVSREKKERFSLILESASTNQTSMYLCASSGLITGGNYFGPGTRLTVT.

The CDR3 here is CASSSTYEQYF. CDR3 DNA: TGTGCCAGCAGTTCCACCTACGAGCAGTACTTC. This sequence joins TRBV27 and TRBJ2-7; D not resolved. The V gene lost 4 bases and the J gene lost 2 bases, with 3 bases spanning the gap. This CDR3 has 11 residues. Germline CDR1 and CDR2: MNHEY and SMNVEV (reference sequence).

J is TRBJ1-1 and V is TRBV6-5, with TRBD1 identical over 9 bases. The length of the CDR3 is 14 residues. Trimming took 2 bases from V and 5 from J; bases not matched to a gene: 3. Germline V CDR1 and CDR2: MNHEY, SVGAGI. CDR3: CASSYRTGETEAFF. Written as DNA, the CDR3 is TGTGCCAGCAGTTACCGGACAGGGGAGACTGAAGCTTTCTTT.

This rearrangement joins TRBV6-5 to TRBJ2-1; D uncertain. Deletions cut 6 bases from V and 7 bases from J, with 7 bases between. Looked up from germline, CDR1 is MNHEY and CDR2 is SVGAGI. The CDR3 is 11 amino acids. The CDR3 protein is CASRFLNEQFF. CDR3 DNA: TGTGCCAGCAGATTCCTTAATGAGCAGTTCTTC.

The CDR3 is CASSQTGFSGNTIYF. The CDR3 DNA sequence: TGCGCCAGCAGCCAAACAGGCTTCTCTGGAAACACCATATATTTT. The chain carries TRBV4-3 and TRBJ1-3; D perhaps matches TRBD1 (5 bases). The CDR3 is 15 residues long. The ends were cut back, 2 bases at V and 0 bases at J, with 8 bases in the middle. CDR1 is LGHNA and CDR2 is YSLEER in the germline V gene.

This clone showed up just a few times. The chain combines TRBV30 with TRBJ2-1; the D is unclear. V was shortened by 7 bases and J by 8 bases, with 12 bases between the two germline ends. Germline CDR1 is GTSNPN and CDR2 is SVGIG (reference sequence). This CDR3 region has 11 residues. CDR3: CASRVADEQFF. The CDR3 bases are TGTGCCTCCCGAGTGGCGGATGAGCAGTTCTTC.

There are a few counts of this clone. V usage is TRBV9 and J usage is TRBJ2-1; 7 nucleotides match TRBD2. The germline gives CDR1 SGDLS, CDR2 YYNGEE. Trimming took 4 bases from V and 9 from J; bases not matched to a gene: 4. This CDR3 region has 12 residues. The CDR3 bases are TGTGCCAGCAGCTGGGAGGGAGGTGAGCAGTTCTTC. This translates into CASSWEGGEQFF.

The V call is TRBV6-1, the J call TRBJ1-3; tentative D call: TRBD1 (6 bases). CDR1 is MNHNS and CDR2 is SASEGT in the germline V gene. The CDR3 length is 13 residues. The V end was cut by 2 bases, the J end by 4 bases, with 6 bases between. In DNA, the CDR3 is TGTGCCAGCAGTGAACAGGGGGGAAACACCATATATTTT. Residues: CASSEQGGNTIYF.

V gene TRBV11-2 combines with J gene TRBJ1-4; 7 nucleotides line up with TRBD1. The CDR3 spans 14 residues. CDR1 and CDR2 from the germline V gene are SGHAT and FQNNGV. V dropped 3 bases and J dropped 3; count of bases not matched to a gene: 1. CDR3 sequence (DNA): TGTGCCAGCAGCTTTCAGGGGGCTAATGAAAAACTGTTTTTT. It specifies CASSFQGANEKLFF.

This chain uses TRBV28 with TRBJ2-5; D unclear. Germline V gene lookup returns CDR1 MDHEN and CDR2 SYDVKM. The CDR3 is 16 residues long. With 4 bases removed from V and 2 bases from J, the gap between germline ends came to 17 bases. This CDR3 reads CASSSLISSVQETQYF. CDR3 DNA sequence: TGTGCCAGCAGTTCTCTTATCAGCAGCGTTCAAGAGACCCAGTACTTC.

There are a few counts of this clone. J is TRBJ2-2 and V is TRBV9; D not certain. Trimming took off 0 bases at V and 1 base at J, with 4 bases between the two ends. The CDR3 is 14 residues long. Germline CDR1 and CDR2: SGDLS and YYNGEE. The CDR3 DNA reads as TGTGCCAGCAGCGTAGACTGGAACACCGGGGAGCTGTTTTTT. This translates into CASSVDWNTGELFF. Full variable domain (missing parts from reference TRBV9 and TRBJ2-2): DSGVTQTPKHLITATGQRVTLRCSPRSGDLSVYWYQQSLDQGLQFLIQYYNGEERAKGNILERFSAQQFPDLHSELNLSSLELGDSALYFCASSVDWNTGELFFGEGSRLTVL.

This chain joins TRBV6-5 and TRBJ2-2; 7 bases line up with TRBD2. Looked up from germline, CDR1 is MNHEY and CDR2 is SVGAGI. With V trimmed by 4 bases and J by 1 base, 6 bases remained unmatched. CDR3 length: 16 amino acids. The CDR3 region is CASSWLGGGNTGELFF. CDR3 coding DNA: TGTGCCAGCAGTTGGCTTGGGGGGGGGAACACCGGGGAGCTGTTTTTT.

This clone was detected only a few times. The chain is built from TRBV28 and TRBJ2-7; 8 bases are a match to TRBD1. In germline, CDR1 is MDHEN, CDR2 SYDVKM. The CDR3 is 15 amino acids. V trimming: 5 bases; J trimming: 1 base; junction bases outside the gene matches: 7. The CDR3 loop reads CASSRTGLTSYEQYF. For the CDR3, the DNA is TGTGCCAGCAGTCGGACAGGGCTGACGTCCTACGAGCAGTACTTC.

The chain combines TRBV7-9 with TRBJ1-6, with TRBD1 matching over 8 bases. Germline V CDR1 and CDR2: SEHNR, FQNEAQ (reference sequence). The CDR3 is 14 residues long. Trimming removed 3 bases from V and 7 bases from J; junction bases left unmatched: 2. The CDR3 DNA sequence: TGTGCCAGCAGCTTCGGACAGGGAAATTCACCCCTCCACTTT. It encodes CASSFGQGNSPLHF.

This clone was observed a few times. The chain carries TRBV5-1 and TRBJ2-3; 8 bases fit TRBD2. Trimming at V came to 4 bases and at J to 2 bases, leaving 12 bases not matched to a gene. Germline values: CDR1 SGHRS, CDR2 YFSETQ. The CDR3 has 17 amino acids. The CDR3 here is CASSGLGLAGLTDTQYF. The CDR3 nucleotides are TGCGCCAGCAGCGGGCTGGGGCTAGCGGGTCTCACAGATACGCAGTATTTT.

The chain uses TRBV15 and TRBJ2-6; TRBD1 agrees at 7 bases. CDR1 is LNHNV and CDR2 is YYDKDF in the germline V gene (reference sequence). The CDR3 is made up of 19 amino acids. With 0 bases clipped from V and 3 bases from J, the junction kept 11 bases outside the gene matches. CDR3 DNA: TGTGCCACCAGCAGAGATTTAGGGGGCGTCGGGGTTGGGGCCAACGTCCTGACTTTC. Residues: CATSRDLGGVGVGANVLTF.